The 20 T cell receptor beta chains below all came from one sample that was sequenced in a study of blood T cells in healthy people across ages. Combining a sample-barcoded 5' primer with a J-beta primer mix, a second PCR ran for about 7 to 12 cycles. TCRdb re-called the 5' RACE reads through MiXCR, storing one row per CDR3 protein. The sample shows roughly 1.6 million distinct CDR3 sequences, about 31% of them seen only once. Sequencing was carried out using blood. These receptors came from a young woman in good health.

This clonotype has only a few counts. CDR3 sequence: CSAPGHNNQPQHF. CDR3 bases: TGCAGTGCCCCCGGACATAACAATCAGCCCCAGCATTTT. This rearrangement joins TRBV20-1 to TRBJ1-5; maybe TRBD1 (5 bases). CDR1 and CDR2 from the germline V gene are DFQATT and SNEGSKA (reference sequence). The CDR3 totals 13 residues. With 6 bases removed from V and 3 bases from J, the gap between germline ends came to 12 bases.

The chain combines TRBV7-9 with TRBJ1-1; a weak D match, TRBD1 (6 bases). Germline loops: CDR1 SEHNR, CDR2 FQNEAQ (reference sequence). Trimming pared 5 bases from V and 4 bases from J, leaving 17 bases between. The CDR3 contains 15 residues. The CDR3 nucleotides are TGTGCCAGCAGCCCCCAAGGAGGGGGAGGCACTGAAGCTTTCTTT. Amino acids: CASSPQGGGGTEAFF.

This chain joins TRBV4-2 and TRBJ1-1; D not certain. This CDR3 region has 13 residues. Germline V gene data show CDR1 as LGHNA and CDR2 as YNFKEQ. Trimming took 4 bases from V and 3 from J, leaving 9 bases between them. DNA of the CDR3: TGTGCCAGCAGCCCACGGAAAGACACTGAAGCTTTCTTT. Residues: CASSPRKDTEAFF.

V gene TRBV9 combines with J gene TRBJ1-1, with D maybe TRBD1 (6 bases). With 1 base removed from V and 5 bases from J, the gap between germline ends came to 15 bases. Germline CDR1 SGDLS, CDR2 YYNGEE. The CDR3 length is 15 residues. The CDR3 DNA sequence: TGTGCCAGCAGCGTAACAGGGTCTAGGCGAACTGAAGCTTTCTTT. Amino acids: CASSVTGSRRTEAFF. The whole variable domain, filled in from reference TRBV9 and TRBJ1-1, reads DSGVTQTPKHLITATGQRVTLRCSPRSGDLSVYWYQQSLDQGLQFLIQYYNGEERAKGNILERFSAQQFPDLHSELNLSSLELGDSALYFCASSVTGSRRTEAFFGQGTRLTVV.

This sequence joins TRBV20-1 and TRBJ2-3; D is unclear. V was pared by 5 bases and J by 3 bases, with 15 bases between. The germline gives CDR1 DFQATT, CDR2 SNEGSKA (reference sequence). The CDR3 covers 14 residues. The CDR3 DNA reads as TGCAGTGCTCCCAGGTGGATCTCAACAGATACGCAGTATTTT. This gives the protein CSAPRWISTDTQYF.

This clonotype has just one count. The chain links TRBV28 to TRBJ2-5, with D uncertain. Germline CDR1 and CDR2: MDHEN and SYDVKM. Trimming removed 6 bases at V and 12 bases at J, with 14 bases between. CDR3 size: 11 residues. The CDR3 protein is CASRFEQVEYF. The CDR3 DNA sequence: TGTGCCAGCAGGTTTGAACAAGTGGAGTACTTC. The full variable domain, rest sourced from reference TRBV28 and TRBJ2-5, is DVKVTQSSRYLVKRTGEKVFLECVQDMDHENMFWYRQDPGLGLRLIYFSYDVKMKEKGDIPEGYSVSREKKERFSLILESASTNQTSMYLCASRFEQVEYFGPGTRLLVL.

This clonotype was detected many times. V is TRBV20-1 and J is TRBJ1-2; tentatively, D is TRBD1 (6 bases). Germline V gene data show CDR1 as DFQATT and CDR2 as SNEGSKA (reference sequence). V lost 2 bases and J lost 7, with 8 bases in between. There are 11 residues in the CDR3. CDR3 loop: CSARNRAGYTF. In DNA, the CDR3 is TGCAGTGCTAGAAACAGGGCTGGCTACACCTTC.

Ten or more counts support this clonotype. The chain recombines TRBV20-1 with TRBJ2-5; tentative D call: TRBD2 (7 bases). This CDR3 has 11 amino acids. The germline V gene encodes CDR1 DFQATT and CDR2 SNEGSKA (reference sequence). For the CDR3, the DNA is TGCAGGGCGGGGGACAAAGAGACCCAGTACTTC. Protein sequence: CRAGDKETQYF.

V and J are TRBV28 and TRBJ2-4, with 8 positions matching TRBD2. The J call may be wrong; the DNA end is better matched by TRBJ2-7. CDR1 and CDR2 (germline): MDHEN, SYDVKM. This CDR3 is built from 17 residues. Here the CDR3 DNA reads TGTGCCAGCAGTTCTTATGGGGAGCGGGAGAAAGGTGACGAGCAGTACTTC. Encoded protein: CASSSYGEREKGDEQYF.

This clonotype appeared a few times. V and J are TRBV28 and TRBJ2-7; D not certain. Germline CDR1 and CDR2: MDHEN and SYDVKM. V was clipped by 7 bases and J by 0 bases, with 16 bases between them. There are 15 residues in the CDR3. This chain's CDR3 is CASTPMGRSSYEQYF. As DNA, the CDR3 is TGTGCCAGCACCCCAATGGGCAGGAGCTCCTACGAGCAGTACTTC.

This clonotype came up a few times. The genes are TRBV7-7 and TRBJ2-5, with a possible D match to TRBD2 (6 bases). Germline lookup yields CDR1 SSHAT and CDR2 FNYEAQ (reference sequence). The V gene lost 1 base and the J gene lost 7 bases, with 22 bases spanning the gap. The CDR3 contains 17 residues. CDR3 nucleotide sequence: TGTGCCAGCAGCTTAGAGAATTGGGGCGGGGAAGGCTTGACCCAGTACTTC. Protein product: CASSLENWGGEGLTQYF.

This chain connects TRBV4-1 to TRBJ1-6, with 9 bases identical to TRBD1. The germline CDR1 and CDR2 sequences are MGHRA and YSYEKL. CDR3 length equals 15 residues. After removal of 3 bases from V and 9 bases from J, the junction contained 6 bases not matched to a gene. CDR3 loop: CASSQGDRALSPLHF. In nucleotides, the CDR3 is TGCGCCAGCAGCCAGGGGGACAGGGCTCTTTCACCCCTCCACTTT.

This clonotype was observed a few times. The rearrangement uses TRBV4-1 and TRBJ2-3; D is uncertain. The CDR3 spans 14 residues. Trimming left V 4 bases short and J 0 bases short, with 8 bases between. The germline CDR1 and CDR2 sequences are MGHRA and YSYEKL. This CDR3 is CASSLPSSTDTQYF. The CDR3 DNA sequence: TGCGCCAGCAGCCTCCCCTCTAGCACAGATACGCAGTATTTT.

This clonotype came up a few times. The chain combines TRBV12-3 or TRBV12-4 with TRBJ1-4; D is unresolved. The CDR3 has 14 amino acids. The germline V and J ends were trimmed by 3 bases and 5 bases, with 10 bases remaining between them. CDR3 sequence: CASSLDGINEKLFF. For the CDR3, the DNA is TGTGCCAGCAGTTTGGACGGCATAAATGAAAAACTGTTTTTT.

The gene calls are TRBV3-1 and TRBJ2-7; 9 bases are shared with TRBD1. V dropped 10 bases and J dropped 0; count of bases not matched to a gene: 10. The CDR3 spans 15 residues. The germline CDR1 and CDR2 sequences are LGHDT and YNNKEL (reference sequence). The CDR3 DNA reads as TGTGCCATAGACCGGGACAGGGCCACCTCCTACGAGCAGTACTTC. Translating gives CAIDRDRATSYEQYF.

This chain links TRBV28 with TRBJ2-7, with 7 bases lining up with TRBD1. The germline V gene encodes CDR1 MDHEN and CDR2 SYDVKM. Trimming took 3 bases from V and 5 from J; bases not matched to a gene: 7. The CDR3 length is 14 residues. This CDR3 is CASSLRQGIDEQYF. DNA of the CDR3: TGTGCCAGCAGTTTGAGACAGGGTATAGACGAGCAGTACTTC.

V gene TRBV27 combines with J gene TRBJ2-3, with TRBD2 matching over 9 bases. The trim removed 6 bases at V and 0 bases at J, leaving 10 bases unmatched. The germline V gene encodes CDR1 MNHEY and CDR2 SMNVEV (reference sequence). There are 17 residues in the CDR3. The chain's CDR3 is CASSGEAGGSSTDTQYF. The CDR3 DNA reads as TGTGCCAGCAGCGGAGAAGCGGGGGGATCTAGCACAGATACGCAGTATTTT.

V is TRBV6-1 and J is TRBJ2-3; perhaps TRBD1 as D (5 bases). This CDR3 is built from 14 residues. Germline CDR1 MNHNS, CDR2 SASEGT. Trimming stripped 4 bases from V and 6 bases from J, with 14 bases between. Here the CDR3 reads CASSAPREADTQYF. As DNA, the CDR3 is TGTGCCAGCAGTGCCCCCAGGGAAGCGGATACGCAGTATTTT.

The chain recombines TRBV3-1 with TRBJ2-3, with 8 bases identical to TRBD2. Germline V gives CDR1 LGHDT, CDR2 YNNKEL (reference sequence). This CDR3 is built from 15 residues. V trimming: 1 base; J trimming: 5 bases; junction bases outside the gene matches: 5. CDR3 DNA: TGTGCCAGCAGCCAAGCGTCCGGGAGGGTAGATACGCAGTATTTT. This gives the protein CASSQASGRVDTQYF.

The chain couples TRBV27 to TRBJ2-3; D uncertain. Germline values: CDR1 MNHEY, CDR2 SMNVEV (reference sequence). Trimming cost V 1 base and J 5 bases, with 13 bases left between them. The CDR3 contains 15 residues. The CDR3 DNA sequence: TGTGCCAGCAGTTTATATTCCGGTGGTGAAGATACGCAGTATTTT. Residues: CASSLYSGGEDTQYF.